The clone carrying this T cell receptor beta chain has more than one count but fewer than ten. Antigen: not known. These data originate in a study of T cells after yellow fever vaccination. About the study: Any fraction with a low cell number was prepared using SMART-Seq v4 Ultra Low Input.

The V gene lost 1 base and the J gene lost 1 base, with 9 bases spanning the gap. Germline loops: CDR1 SEHNR, CDR2 FQNEAQ (reference sequence). There are 15 residues in the CDR3. Study results and limitations: Primary-vaccination clones mostly resurfaced post-booster (about 96% CD4, 85% to 90% CD8).

The study made its TCR cDNA through 5'RACE template switching. That step introduced a universal primer site along with UMIs. TCRdb itself ran the 5' RACE reads through MiXCR, one entry per CDR3 protein. The sample has some 420,000 distinct CDR3 sequences; 15% to 20% are singletons. The sequenced sample was PBMCs, obtained before the yellow fever booster vaccination. The genes are TRBV7-9 and TRBJ2-3; no clear D. The clonotype comes from a man aged 18 to 29 who received the YFV17D yellow fever vaccine. This CDR3 reads CASSLGVTRTDTQYF. CDR3 in DNA: TGTGCCAGCAGCTTAGGTGTCACCCGCACAGATACGCAGTATTTT. Full variable domain (outside the CDR3, taken from reference TRBV7-9 and TRBJ2-3): DTGVSQNPRHKITKRGQNVTFRCDPISEHNRLYWYRQTLGQGPEFLTYFQNEAQLEKSRLLSDRFSAERPKGSFSTLEIQRTEQGDSAMYLCASSLGVTRTDTQYFGPGTRLTVL.